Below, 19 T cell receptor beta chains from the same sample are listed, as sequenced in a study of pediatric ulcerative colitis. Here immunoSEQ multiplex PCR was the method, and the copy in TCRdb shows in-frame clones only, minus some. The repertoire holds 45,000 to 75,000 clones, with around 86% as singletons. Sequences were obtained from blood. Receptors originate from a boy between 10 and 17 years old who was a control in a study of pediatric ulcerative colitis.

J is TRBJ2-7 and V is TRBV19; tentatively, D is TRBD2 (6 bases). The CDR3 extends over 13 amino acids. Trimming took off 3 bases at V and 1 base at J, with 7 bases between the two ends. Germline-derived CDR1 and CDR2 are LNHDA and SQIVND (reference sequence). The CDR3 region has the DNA TGTGCCAGTAGTATTGGGGGGTCCTACGAGCAGTACTTC. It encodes CASSIGGSYEQYF.

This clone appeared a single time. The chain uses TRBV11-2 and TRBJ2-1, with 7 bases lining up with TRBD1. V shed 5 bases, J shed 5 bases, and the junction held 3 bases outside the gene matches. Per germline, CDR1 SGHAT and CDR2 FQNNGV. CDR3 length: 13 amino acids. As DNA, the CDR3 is TGTGCCAGCAGCCGGACAGGCAACAATGAGCAGTTCTTC. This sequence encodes CASSRTGNNEQFF.

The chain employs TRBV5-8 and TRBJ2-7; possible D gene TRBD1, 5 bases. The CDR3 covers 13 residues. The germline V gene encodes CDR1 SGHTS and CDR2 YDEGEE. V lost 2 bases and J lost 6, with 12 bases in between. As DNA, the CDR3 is TGTGCCAGCAGCTTAGTAGGGGCCGCCGAGCAGTACTTC. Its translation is CASSLVGAAEQYF.

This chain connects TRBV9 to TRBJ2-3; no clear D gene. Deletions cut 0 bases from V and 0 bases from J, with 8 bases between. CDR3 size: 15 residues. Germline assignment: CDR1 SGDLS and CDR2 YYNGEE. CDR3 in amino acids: CASSVGRSSTDTQYF. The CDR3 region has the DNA TGTGCCAGCAGCGTAGGAAGATCTAGCACAGATACGCAGTATTTT.

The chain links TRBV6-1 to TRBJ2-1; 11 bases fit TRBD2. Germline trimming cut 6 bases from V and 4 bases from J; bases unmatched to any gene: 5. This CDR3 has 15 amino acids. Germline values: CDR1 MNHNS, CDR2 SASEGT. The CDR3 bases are TGTGCCAGCAGCCAAACTAGCGGGGGTTACAATGAGCAGTTCTTC. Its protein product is CASSQTSGGYNEQFF.

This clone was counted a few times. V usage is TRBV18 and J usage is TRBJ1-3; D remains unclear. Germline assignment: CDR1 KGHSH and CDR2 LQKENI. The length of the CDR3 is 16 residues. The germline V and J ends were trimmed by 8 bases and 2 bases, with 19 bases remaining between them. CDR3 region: CASQITSDGAGNTIYF. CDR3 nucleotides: TGTGCCAGCCAGATTACCAGCGACGGAGCTGGAAACACCATATATTTT.

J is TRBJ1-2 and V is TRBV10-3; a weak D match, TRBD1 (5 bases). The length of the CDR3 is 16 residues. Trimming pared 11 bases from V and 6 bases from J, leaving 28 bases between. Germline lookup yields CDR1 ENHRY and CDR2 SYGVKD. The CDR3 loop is CASRRVSAGMEDGYTF. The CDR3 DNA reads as TGTGCCTCACGGAGGGTTAGTGCAGGGATGGAGGATGGCTACACCTTC.

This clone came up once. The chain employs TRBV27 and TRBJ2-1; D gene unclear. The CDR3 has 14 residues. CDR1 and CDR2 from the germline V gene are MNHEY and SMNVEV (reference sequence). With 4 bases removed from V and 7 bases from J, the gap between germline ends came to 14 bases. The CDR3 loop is CASSYGPRWNEQFF. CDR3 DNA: TGTGCCAGCAGTTATGGGCCCCGCTGGAATGAGCAGTTCTTC.

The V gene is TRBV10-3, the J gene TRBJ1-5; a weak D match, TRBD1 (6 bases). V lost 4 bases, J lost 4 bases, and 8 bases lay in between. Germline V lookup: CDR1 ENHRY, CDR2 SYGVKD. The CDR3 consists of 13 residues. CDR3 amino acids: CAISVQGNQPQHF. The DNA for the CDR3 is TGTGCCATCAGTGTCCAGGGGAATCAGCCCCAGCATTTT.

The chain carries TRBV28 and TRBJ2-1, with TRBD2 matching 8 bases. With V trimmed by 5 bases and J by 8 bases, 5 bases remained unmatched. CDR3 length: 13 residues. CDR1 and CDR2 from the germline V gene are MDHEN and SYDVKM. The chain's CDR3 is CASSAAGGDEQFF. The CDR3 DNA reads TGTGCCAGCAGTGCCGCCGGGGGGGATGAGCAGTTCTTC.

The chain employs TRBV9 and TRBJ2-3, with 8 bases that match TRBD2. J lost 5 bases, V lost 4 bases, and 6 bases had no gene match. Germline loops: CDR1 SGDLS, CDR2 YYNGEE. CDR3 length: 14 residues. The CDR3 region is CASSPRTSRDTQYF. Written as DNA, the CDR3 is TGTGCCAGCAGCCCAAGGACTAGCCGAGATACGCAGTATTTT.

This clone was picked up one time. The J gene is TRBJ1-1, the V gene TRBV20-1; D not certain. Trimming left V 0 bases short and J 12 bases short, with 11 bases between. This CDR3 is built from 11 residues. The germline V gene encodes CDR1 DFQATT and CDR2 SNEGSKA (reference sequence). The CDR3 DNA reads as TGCAGTGCTAGAGATGAGCCCCGGACTTTCTTT. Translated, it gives CSARDEPRTFF.

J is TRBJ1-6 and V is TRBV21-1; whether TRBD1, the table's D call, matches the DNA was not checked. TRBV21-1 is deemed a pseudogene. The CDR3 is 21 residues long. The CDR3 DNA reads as TGTGCCAGCAGCAAAGAGGGGACAGGGCCTTTTGGAATATACTATAATTCACCCCTCCACTTT. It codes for CASSKEGTGPFGIYYNSPLHF.

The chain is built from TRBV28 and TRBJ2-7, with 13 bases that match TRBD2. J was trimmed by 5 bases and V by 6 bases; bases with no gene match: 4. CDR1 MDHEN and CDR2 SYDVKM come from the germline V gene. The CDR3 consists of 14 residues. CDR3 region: CASRLAGGPHEQYF. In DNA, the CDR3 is TGTGCCAGCAGACTAGCGGGAGGGCCCCACGAGCAGTACTTC.

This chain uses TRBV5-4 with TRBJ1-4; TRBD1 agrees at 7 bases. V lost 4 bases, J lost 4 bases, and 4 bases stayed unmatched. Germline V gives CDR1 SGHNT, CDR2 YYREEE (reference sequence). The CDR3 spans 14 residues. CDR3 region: CASSTGTVNEKLFF. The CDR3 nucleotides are TGTGCCAGCAGCACCGGGACAGTTAATGAAAAACTGTTTTTT.

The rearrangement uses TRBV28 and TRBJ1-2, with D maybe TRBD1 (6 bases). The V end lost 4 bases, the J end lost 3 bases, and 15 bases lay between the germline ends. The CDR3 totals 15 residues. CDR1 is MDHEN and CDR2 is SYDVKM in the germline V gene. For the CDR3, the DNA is TGTGCCAGCAGTTCCCTCTGGGGGGCCTACTATGGCTACACCTTC. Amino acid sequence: CASSSLWGAYYGYTF.

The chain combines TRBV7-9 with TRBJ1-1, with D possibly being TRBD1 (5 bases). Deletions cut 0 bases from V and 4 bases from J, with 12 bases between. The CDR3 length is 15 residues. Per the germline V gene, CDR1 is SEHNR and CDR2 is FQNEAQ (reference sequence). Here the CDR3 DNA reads TGTGCCAGCAGCTTAGCCGGGACTCGACTCACTGAAGCTTTCTTT. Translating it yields CASSLAGTRLTEAFF. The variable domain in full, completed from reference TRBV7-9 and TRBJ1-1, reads DTGVSQNPRHKITKRGQNVTFRCDPISEHNRLYWYRQTLGQGPEFLTYFQNEAQLEKSRLLSDRFSAERPKGSFSTLEIQRTEQGDSAMYLCASSLAGTRLTEAFFGQGTRLTVV.

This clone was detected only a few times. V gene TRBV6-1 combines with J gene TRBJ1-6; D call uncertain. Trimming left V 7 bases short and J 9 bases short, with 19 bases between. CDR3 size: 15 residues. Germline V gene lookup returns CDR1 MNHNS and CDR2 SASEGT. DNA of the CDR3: TGTGCCAGCACGTCGCGCCCACTTATTGGTTCACCCCTCCACTTT. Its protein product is CASTSRPLIGSPLHF.

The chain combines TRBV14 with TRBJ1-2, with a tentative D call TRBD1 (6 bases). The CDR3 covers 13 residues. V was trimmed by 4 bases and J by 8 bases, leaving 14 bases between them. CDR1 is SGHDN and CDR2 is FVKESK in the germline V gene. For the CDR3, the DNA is TGTGCCAGCAGCCTCTTACCACAGGGAGGCTACACCTTC. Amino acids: CASSLLPQGGYTF.